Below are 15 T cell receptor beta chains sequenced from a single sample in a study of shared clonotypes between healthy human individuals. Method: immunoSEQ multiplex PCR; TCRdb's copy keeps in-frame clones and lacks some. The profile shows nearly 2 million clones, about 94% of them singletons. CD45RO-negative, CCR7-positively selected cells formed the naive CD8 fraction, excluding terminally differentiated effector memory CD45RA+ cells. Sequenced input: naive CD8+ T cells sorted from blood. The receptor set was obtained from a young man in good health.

The CDR3, as DNA: TGTGCCAGCAGCTTAGCGTCCGGCGGGGGGCCCTACAATGAGCAGTTCTTC. Residues: CASSLASGGGPYNEQFF. The rearrangement joins TRBV7-9 to TRBJ2-1; 8 nucleotides line up with TRBD2. The ends lost 0 bases at V and 2 bases at J; junction bases unmatched: 6. The CDR3 has 17 residues. Germline CDR1 and CDR2: SEHNR and FQNEAQ (reference sequence). Full variable domain (remainder filled in from reference TRBV7-9 and TRBJ2-1): DTGVSQNPRHKITKRGQNVTFRCDPISEHNRLYWYRQTLGQGPEFLTYFQNEAQLEKSRLLSDRFSAERPKGSFSTLEIQRTEQGDSAMYLCASSLASGGGPYNEQFFGPGTRLTVL.

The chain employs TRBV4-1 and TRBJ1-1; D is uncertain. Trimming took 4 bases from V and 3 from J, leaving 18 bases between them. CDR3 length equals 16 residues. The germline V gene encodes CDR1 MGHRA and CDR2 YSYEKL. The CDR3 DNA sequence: TGCGCCAGCAGCCCTAAGTCCCGAAGGGAGGACACTGAAGCTTTCTTT. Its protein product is CASSPKSRREDTEAFF.

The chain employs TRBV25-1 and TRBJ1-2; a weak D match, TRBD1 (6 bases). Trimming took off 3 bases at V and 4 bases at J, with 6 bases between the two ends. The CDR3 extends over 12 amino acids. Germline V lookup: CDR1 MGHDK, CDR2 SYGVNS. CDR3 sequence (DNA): TGTGCCAGCAGTGAGACAGGCTATGGCTACACCTTC. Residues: CASSETGYGYTF.

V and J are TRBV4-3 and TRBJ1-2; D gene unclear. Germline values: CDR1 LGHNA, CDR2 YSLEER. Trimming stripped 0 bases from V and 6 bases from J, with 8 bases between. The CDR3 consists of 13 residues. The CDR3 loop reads CASSQDQRDGYTF. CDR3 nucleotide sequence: TGCGCCAGCAGCCAAGATCAACGGGATGGCTACACCTTC.

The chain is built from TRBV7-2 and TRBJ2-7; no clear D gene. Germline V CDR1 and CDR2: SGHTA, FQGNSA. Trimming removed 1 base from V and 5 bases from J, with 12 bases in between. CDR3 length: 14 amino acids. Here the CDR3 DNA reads TGTGCCAGCAGCTTAGTGGTAGGGCTCCACGAGCAGTACTTC. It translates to CASSLVVGLHEQYF.

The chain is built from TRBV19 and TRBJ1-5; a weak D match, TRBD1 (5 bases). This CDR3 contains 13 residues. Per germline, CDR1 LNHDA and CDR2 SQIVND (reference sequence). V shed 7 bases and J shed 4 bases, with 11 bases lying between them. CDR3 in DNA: TGTGCCAGTATAGGAGGGGTTAATCAGCCCCAGCATTTT. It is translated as CASIGGVNQPQHF.

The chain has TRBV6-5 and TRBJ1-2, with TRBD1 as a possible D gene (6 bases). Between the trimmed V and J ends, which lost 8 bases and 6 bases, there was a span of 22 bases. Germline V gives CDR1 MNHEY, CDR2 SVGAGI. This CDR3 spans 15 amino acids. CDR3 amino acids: CASRDTGLTFDGYTF. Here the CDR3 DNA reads TGTGCCAGCCGGGACACCGGATTGACTTTTGATGGCTACACCTTC.

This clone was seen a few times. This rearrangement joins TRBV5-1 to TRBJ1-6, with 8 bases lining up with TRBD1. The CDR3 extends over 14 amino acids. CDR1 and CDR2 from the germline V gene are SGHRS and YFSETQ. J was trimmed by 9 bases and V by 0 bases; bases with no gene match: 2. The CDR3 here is CASSLGTGFSPLHF. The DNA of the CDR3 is TGCGCCAGCAGCTTGGGGACAGGGTTTTCACCCCTCCACTTT.

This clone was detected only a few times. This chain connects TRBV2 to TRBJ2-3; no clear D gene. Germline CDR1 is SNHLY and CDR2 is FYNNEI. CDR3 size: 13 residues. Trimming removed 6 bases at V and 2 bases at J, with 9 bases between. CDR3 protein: CASRRQDTDTQYF. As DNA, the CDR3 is TGTGCCAGCAGGCGGCAGGACACAGATACGCAGTATTTT.

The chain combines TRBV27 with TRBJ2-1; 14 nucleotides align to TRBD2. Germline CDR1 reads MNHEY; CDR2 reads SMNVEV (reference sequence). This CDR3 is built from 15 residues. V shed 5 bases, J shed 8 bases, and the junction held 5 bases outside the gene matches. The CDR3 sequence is CASSRGTSGGDEQFF. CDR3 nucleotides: TGTGCCAGCAGTCGCGGGACTAGCGGGGGTGATGAGCAGTTCTTC.

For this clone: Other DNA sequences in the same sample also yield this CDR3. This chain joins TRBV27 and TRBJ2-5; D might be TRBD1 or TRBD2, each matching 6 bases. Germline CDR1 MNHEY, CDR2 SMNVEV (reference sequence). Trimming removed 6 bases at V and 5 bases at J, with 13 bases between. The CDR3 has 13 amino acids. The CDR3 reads CASRLQGGETQYF. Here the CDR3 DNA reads TGTGCCAGCAGGCTACAGGGAGGCGAGACCCAGTACTTC.

The CDR3 DNA reads TGTGCCAGCAGCGACAGTTTTAGGAATCAGCCCCAGCATTTT. Encoded protein: CASSDSFRNQPQHF. This chain uses TRBV28 with TRBJ1-5; D might be TRBD1 (5 bases). Trimming stripped 6 bases from V and 4 bases from J, with 13 bases between. CDR3 length: 14 amino acids. Germline V gene sequence: CDR1 MDHEN, CDR2 SYDVKM.

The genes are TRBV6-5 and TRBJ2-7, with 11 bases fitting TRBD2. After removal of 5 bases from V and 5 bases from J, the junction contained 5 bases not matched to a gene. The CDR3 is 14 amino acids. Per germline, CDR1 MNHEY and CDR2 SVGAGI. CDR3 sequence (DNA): TGTGCCAGCAGTCCACTAGCGGGGGCTGACGAGCAGTACTTC. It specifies CASSPLAGADEQYF.

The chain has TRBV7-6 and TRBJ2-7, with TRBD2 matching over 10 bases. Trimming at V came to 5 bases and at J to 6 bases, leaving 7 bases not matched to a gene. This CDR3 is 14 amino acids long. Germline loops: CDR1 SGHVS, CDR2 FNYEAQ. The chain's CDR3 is CASSPGLAVLEQYF. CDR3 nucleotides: TGTGCCAGCAGCCCCGGACTAGCGGTACTCGAGCAGTACTTC.

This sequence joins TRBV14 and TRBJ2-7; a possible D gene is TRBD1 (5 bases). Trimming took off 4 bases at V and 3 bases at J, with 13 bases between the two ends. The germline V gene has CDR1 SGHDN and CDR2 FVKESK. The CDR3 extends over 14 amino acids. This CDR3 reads CASSPHGANYEQYF. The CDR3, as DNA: TGTGCCAGCAGCCCCCATGGGGCGAACTACGAGCAGTACTTC.